These 12 T cell receptor beta chains were sequenced from one sample in a study of long-term antiretroviral therapy in people with HIV. The assay, immunoSEQ v3.0, was run at survey level. The table came from immunoSEQ multiplex PCR; TCRdb's copy has only in-frame clones and leaves some out. The sample has around 40,000 clones, 86% seen once; the top ten hold approximately 4.1%. Sequenced here: unsorted PBMCs, sampled just before starting antiretroviral therapy. Receptor source: a woman younger than 30 with HIV.

The chain joins TRBV7-2 to TRBJ1-1; TRBD1 might be the D (6 bases). The V and J ends lost 1 base and 9 bases respectively, with 18 bases between them. Germline V gene sequence: CDR1 SGHTA, CDR2 FQGNSA. The CDR3 has 15 residues. The CDR3 here is CASSLDWDIGGKAFF. DNA for the CDR3: TGTGCCAGCAGCTTAGATTGGGACATAGGCGGAAAAGCTTTCTTT.

V is TRBV9 and J is TRBJ2-3; TRBD2 matches at 12 bases. The CDR3 is made up of 16 amino acids. Looked up from germline, CDR1 is SGDLS and CDR2 is YYNGEE. Trimming removed 3 bases from V and 7 bases from J; junction bases left unmatched: 9. The CDR3 region is CASSGPRTSGTNTQYF. In DNA, the CDR3 is TGTGCCAGCAGCGGACCGAGGACTAGCGGGACAAATACGCAGTATTTT.

The chain combines TRBV7-9 with TRBJ2-7; 10 nucleotides align to TRBD2. Trimming at V came to 4 bases and at J to 6 bases, leaving 6 bases not matched to a gene. The CDR3 consists of 14 residues. Germline CDR1 reads SEHNR; CDR2 reads FQNEAQ (reference sequence). The CDR3 bases are TGTGCCAGCAGCTCTTCTAGCGGGAGCCGCGAGCAGTACTTC. Translation gives CASSSSSGSREQYF.

The chain joins TRBV5-1 to TRBJ1-4, with D unclear. Trimming pared 2 bases from V and 8 bases from J, leaving 13 bases between. Germline V gives CDR1 SGHRS, CDR2 YFSETQ. The CDR3 spans 14 residues. As DNA, the CDR3 is TGCGCCAGCAGCTTAGAAAGGGTTAAGGAAAAACTGTTTTTT. Its protein is CASSLERVKEKLFF. The variable domain in full, with the rest retrieved from reference TRBV5-1 and TRBJ1-4, is KAGVTQTPRYLIKTRGQQVTLSCSPISGHRSVSWYQQTPGQGLQFLFEYFSETQRNKGNFPGRFSGRQFSNSRSEMNVSTLELGDSALYLCASSLERVKEKLFFGSGTQLSVL.

CDR3 in amino acids: CASSDTGGQGEQYF. The CDR3 nucleotides are TGTGCCAGCAGCGACACAGGGGGGCAAGGGGAGCAGTACTTC. J is TRBJ2-7 and V is TRBV5-6; 8 nucleotides align to TRBD1. Germline CDR1 and CDR2: SGHDT and YYEEEE. CDR3 length: 14 residues. V lost 4 bases to trimming and J lost 7 bases; unmatched junction nucleotides: 10.

This clone is categorized as medium-sized. This same CDR3 is encoded by further DNA sequences in the sample. V is TRBV28 and J is TRBJ2-2, with D unclear. The germline V gene encodes CDR1 MDHEN and CDR2 SYDVKM. Trimming took 3 bases from V and 5 from J, leaving 7 bases between them. This CDR3 has 13 residues. DNA of the CDR3: TGTGCCAGCAGTTTGCTGGGGACCGGGGAGCTGTTTTTT. Its protein is CASSLLGTGELFF.

Here the CDR3 reads CASSLQDSGANVLTF. DNA of the CDR3: TGTGCCAGCAGTTTACAGGACTCCGGGGCCAACGTCCTGACTTTC. This sequence joins TRBV27 and TRBJ2-6; a possible D gene is TRBD2 (5 bases). This CDR3 comprises 15 residues. The germline V and J ends were trimmed by 2 bases and 4 bases, with 9 bases remaining between them. Germline V gene lookup returns CDR1 MNHEY and CDR2 SMNVEV (reference sequence).

V gene TRBV11-3 combines with J gene TRBJ2-2; D uncertain. Germline lookup yields CDR1 SGHNT and CDR2 YENEEA. Trimming removed 1 base from V and 6 bases from J, with 6 bases in between. This CDR3 contains 13 residues. CDR3 in amino acids: CASSLARAGELFF. CDR3 DNA: TGTGCCAGCAGCTTAGCAAGGGCCGGGGAGCTGTTTTTT.

The chain is built from TRBV19 and TRBJ2-1; TRBD2 aligns across 10 bases. Per germline, CDR1 LNHDA and CDR2 SQIVND (reference sequence). With V trimmed by 4 bases and J by 3 bases, 9 bases remained unmatched. This CDR3 has 17 amino acids. The CDR3 spells CASSTPRTSGYYNEQFF. The CDR3 bases are TGTGCCAGTAGTACCCCGAGGACTAGCGGCTACTACAATGAGCAGTTCTTC.

V usage is TRBV11-1 and J usage is TRBJ2-7; either TRBD1 or TRBD2 may fit D (5 bases each). CDR3 length: 14 residues. From germline, CDR1 is SGHAT and CDR2 FQDESV (reference sequence). The V end lost 1 base, the J end lost 0 bases, and 7 bases lay between the germline ends. CDR3 sequence reads: CASSLGDPSYEQYF. As DNA, the CDR3 is TGTGCCAGCAGCTTAGGGGACCCCTCCTACGAGCAGTACTTC.

The chain uses TRBV5-1 and TRBJ1-1; 7 bases line up with TRBD1. Germline loops: CDR1 SGHRS, CDR2 YFSETQ. The CDR3 totals 16 residues. V shed 4 bases and J 0 bases; nucleotides not matched to a gene: 9. In DNA form, the CDR3 reads TGCGCCAGCAGCCTTGGGACAGTCAGTATGAACACTGAAGCTTTCTTT. Protein sequence: CASSLGTVSMNTEAFF.

The gene calls are TRBV7-2 and TRBJ1-1; tentative D call: TRBD1 (6 bases). This CDR3 spans 15 amino acids. The germline CDR1 and CDR2 sequences are SGHTA and FQGNSA. V shed 3 bases and J shed 1 base, with 12 bases lying between them. In nucleotides, the CDR3 is TGTGCCAGCAGCTTCGACCGGACAGCGAACACTGAAGCTTTCTTT. Residues: CASSFDRTANTEAFF.